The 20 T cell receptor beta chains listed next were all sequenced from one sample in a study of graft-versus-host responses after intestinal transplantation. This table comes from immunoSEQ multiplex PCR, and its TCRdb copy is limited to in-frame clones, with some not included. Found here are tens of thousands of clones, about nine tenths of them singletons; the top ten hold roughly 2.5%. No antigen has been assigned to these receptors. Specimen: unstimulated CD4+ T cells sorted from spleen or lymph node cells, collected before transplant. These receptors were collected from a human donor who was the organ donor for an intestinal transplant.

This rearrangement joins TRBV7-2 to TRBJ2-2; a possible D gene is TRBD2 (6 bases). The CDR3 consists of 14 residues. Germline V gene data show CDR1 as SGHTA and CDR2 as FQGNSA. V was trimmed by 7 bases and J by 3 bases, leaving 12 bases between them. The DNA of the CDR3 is TGTGCCAGCAAATCGGGGGAGGACACCGGGGAGCTGTTTTTT. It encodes CASKSGEDTGELFF.

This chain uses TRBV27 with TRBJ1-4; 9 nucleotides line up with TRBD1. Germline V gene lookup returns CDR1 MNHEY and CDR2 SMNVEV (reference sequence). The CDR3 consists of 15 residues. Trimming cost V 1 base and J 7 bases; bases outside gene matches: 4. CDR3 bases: TGTGCCAGCAGTTTATGGACAGGGGCGATTGAAAAACTGTTTTTT. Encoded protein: CASSLWTGAIEKLFF.

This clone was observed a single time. CDR3 nucleotide sequence: TGTGCCAGTAGCACGACAGGGGGCTTAGATACGCAGTATTTT. Its translation: CASSTTGGLDTQYF. The rearrangement uses TRBV19 and TRBJ2-3; 10 bases are a match to TRBD1. After removal of 6 bases from V and 5 bases from J, the junction contained 5 bases not matched to a gene. This CDR3 has 14 residues. Germline V lookup: CDR1 LNHDA, CDR2 SQIVND (reference sequence).

The CDR3 nucleotides are TGTGCCAGCAGCTTAACGGGGACAGATACGCAGTATTTT. This encodes CASSLTGTDTQYF. The chain carries TRBV7-3 and TRBJ2-3; D gene unclear. Trimming shortened V by 0 bases and J by 3 bases, and 4 bases separated the two germline ends. The CDR3 is 13 residues long. CDR1 is SGHTA and CDR2 is FQGTGA in the germline V gene.

CDR3 coding DNA: TGTGCCAGCAGTGAAGGGGAGTGGGCCAACGTCCTGACTTTC. It encodes CASSEGEWANVLTF. The chain couples TRBV6-1 to TRBJ2-6; possible D gene TRBD2, 5 bases. V shed 1 base and J shed 5 bases, with 6 bases lying between them. Germline lookup yields CDR1 MNHNS and CDR2 SASEGT. This CDR3 has 14 amino acids.

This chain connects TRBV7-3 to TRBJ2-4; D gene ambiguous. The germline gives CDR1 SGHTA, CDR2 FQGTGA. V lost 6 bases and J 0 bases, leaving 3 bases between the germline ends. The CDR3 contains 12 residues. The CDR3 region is CASSLAKNIQYF. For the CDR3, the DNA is TGTGCCAGCAGTTTAGCCAAAAACATTCAGTACTTC.

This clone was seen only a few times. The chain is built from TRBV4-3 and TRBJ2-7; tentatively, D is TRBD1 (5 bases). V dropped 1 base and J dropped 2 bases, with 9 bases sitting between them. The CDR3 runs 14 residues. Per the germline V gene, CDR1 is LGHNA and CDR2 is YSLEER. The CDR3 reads CASSQVQGPYEQYF. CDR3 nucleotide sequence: TGCGCCAGCAGCCAAGTTCAGGGCCCCTACGAGCAGTACTTC.

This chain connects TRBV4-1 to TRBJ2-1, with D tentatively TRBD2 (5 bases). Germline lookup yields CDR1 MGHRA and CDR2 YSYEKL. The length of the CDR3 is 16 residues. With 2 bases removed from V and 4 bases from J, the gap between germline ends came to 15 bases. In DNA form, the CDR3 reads TGCGCCAGCAGCCAATCTCGATTAGGAGGTTACAATGAGCAGTTCTTC. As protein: CASSQSRLGGYNEQFF.

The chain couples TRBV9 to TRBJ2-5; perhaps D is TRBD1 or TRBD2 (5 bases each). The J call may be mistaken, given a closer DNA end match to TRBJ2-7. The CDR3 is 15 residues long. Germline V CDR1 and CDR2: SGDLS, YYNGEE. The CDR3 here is CASSVSYGASYEQYF. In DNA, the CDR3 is TGTGCCAGCAGCGTCAGCTACGGGGCCTCCTACGAGCAGTACTTC.

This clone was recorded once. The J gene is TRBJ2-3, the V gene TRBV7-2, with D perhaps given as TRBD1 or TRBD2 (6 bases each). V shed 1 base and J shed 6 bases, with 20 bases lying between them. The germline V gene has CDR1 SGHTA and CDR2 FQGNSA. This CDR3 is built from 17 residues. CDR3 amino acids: CASSLGGATRVWDTQYF. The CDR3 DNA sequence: TGTGCCAGCAGCTTAGGGGGGGCTACCCGAGTTTGGGATACGCAGTATTTT.

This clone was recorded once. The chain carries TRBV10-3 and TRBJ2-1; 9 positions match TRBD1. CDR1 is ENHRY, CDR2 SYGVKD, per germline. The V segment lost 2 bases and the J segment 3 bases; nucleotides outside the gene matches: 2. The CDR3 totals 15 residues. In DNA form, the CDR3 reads TGTGCCATCAGTGAGACAGGGGGCTTCTACAATGAGCAGTTCTTC. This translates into CAISETGGFYNEQFF.

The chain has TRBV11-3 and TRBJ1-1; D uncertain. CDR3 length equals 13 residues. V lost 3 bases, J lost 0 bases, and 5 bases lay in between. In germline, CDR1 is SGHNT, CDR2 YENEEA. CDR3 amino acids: CASSFTVNTEAFF. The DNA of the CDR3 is TGTGCCAGCAGCTTTACCGTGAACACTGAAGCTTTCTTT.

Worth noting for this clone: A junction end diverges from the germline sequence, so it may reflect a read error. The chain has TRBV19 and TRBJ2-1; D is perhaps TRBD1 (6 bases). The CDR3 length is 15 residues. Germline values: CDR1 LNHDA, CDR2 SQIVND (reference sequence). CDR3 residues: CASSIGGLVDSAGVF. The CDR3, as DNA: TGTGCCAGTAGTATTGGGGGCCTAGTGGACAGTGCAGGGGTCTTC.

The CDR3, as DNA: TGTGCCAGTAGTATAGGGGGAGGGAACATGAACACTGAAGCTTTCTTT. It encodes CASSIGGGNMNTEAFF. This chain uses TRBV19 with TRBJ1-1, with no clear D. V was cut by 1 base and J by 0 bases, with 12 bases left in between. Germline-derived CDR1 and CDR2 are LNHDA and SQIVND (reference sequence). This CDR3 is built from 16 residues.

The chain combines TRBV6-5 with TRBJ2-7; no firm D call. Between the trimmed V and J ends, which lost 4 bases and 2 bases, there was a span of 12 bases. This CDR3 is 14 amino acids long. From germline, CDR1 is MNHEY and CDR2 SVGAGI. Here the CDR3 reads CASSSGDLPYEQYF. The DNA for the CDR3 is TGTGCCAGCAGTTCAGGCGATCTACCCTACGAGCAGTACTTC.

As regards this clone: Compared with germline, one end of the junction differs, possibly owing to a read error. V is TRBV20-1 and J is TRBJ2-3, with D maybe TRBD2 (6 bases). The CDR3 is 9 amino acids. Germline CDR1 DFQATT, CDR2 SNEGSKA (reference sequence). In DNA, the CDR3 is TGCAGTGCCGGGGGAATACCGTCGTTT. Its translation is CSAGGIPSF.

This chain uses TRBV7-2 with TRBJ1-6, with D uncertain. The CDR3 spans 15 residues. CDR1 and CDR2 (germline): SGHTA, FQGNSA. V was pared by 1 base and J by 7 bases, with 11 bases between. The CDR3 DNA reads TGTGCCAGCAGCTTAGAACACACGAGGAATTCACCCCTCCACTTT. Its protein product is CASSLEHTRNSPLHF.

CDR3: CASRVDIGYQETQYF. The CDR3 DNA reads as TGCGCCAGCAGGGTGGATATCGGATACCAAGAGACCCAGTACTTC. The chain has TRBV5-1 and TRBJ2-5; D unclear. Germline V gives CDR1 SGHRS, CDR2 YFSETQ. V was clipped by 5 bases and J by 0 bases, with 14 bases between them. The CDR3 extends over 15 amino acids.

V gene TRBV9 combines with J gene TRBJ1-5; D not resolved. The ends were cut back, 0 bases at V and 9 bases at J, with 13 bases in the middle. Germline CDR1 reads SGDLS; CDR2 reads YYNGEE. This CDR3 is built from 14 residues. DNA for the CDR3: TGTGCCAGCAGCGTAGAATCCTTGCCCTGGCCCCAGCATTTT. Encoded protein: CASSVESLPWPQHF.

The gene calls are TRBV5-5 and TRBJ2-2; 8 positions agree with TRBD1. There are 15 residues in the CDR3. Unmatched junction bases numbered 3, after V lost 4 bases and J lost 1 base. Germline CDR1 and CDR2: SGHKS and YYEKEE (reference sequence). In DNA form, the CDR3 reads TGTGCCAGCAGCGCGACAGGGGAGAACACCGGGGAGCTGTTTTTT. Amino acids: CASSATGENTGELFF.